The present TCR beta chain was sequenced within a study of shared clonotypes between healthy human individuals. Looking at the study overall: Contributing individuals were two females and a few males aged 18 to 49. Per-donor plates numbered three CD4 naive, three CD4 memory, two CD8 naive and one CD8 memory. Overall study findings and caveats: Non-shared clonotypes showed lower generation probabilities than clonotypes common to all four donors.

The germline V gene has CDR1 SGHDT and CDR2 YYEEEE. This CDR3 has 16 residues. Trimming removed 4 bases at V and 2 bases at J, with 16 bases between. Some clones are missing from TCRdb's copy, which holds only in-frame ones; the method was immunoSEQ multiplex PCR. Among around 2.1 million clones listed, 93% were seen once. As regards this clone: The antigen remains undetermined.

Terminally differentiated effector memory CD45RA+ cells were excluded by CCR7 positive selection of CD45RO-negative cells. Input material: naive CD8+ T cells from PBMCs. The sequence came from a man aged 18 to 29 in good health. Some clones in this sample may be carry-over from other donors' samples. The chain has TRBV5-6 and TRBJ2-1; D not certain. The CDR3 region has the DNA TGTGCCAGCAGCCTGAACCGAGGCTGGGCCTACAATGAGCAGTTCTTC. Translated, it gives CASSLNRGWAYNEQFF.